This TCR beta chain was observed in a study of T cells after yellow fever vaccination. Details on this clonotype: The antigen remains unidentified.

5'RACE template switching generated TCR cDNA, adding a universal primer site and UMIs. TCRdb called the 5' RACE reads again in MiXCR, with one record for every CDR3 protein. Among nearly 550,000 distinct CDR3 sequences listed, less than 20% were seen once. The germline CDR1 and CDR2 sequences are SQVTM and ANQGSEA. CDR3 length: 17 amino acids. With V trimmed by 4 bases and J by 0 bases, 11 bases remained unmatched. Study observations and caveats: Weaker, the secondary response peaked sooner, at day 5 versus 15.

The receptor was isolated from a man aged 25-40 years who received the YFV17D yellow fever vaccine. This material consisted of PBMCs, taken 15 days after the yellow fever booster vaccination. The chain uses TRBV29-1 and TRBJ2-1, with 8 bases identical to TRBD2. The CDR3 DNA sequence: TGCAGCGTTGGCAGGGGCCAGCGGGAGAGCTCCTACAATGAGCAGTTCTTC. Translating it yields CSVGRGQRESSYNEQFF.